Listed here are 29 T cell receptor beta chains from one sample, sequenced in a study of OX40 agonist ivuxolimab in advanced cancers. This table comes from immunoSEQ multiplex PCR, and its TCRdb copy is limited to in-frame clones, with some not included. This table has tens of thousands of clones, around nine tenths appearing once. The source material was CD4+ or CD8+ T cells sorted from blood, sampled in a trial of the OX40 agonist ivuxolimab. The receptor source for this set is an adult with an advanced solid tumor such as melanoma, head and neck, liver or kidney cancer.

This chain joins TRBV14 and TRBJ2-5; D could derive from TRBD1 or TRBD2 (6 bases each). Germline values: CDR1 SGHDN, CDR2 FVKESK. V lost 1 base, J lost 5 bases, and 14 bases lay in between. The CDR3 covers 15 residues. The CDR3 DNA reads TGTGCCAGCAGCCAAGGGGCCCGGGGGCTGGAGACCCAGTACTTC. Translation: CASSQGARGLETQYF.

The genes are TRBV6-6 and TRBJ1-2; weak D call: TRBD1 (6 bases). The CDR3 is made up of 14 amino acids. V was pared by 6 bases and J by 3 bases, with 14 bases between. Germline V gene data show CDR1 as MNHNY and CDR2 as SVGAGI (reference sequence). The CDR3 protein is CASSARGTHYGYTF. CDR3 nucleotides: TGTGCCAGCAGCGCCAGGGGCACCCACTATGGCTACACCTTC.

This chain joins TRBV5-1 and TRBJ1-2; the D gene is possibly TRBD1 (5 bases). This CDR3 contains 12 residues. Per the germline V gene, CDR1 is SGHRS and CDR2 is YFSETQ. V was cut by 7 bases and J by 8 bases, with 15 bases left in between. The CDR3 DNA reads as TGCGCCAGCGGCAGGGACCCCGGGGGCTACACCTTC. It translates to CASGRDPGGYTF.

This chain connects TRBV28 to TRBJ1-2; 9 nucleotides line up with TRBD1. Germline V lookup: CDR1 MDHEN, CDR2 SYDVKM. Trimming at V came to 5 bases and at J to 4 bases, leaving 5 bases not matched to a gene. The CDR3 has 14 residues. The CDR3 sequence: CASSRTGGSYGYTF. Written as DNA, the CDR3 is TGTGCCAGCAGTCGCACAGGGGGCAGCTATGGCTACACCTTC.

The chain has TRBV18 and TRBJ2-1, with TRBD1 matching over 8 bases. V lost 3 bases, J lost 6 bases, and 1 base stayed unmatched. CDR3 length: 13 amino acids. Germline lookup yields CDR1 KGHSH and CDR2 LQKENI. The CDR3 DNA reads TGTGCCAGCTCACCGGGACAGGTCAATGAGCAGTTCTTC. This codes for CASSPGQVNEQFF.

The DNA of the CDR3 is TGTGCCAGCAGTGAAGCCGGACAGGTCTTCTACGAGCAGTACTTC. It translates to CASSEAGQVFYEQYF. The chain carries TRBV6-1 and TRBJ2-7, with TRBD1 identical over 7 bases. This CDR3 has 15 amino acids. The trim removed 0 bases at V and 3 bases at J, leaving 5 bases unmatched. Germline V gene data show CDR1 as MNHNS and CDR2 as SASEGT.

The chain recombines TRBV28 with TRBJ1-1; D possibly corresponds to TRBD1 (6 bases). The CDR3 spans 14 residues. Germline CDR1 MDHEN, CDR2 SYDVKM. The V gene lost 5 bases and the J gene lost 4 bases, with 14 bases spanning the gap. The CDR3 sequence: CASSKGGGGTEAFF. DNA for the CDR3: TGTGCCAGCAGTAAGGGGGGCGGTGGCACTGAAGCTTTCTTT.

The CDR3 DNA follows: TGTGCCAGTAGTATAAAAGGTCGGACCACGAGGAGGGGTGAAGCTTTCTTT. It is translated as CASSIKGRTTRRGEAFF. This rearrangement joins TRBV19 to TRBJ1-1; D may be TRBD1 (5 bases). This CDR3 is built from 17 residues. Germline V gene lookup returns CDR1 LNHDA and CDR2 SQIVND (reference sequence). V was pared by 2 bases and J by 7 bases, with 23 bases between.

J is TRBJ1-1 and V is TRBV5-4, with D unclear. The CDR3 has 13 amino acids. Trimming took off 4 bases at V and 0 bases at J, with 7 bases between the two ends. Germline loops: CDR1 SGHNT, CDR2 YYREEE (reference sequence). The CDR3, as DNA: TGTGCCAGCAGCCAAGGACTGAACACTGAAGCTTTCTTT. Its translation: CASSQGLNTEAFF. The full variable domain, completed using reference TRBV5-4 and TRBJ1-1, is ETGVTQSPTHLIKTRGQQVTLRCSSQSGHNTVSWYQQALGQGPQFIFQYYREEENGRGNFPPRFSGLQFPNYSSELNVNALELDDSALYLCASSQGLNTEAFFGQGTRLTVV.

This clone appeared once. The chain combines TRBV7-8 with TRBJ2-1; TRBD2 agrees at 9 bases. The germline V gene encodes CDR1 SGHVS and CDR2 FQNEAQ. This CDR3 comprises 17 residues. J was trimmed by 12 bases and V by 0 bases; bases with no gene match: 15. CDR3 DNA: TGTGCCAGCAGCTTAGCGCGGGCTAGCGGGATCGGCAAGGGGCAGTTCTTC. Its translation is CASSLARASGIGKGQFF.

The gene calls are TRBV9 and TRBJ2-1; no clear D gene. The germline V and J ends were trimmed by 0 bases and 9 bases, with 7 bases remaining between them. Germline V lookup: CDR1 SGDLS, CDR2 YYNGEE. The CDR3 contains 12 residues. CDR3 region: CASSVAGFEQFF. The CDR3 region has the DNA TGTGCCAGCAGCGTAGCTGGATTTGAGCAGTTCTTC.

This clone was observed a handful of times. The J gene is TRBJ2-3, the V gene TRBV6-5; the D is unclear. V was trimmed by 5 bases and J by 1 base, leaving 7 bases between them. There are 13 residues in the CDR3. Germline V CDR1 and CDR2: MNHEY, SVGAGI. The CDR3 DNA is TGTGCCAGCAGTCCAAGGGGCACAGATACGCAGTATTTT. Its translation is CASSPRGTDTQYF.

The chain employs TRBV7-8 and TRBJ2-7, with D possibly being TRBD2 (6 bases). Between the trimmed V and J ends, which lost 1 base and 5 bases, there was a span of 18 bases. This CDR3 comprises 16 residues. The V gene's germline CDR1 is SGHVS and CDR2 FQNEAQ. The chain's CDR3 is CASSLEGGASPNEQYF. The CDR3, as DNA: TGTGCCAGCAGCTTAGAGGGCGGGGCCTCCCCCAACGAGCAGTACTTC.

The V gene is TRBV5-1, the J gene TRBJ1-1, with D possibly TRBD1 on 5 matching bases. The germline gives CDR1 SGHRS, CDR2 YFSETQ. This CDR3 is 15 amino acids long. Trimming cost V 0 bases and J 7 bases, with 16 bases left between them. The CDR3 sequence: CASSLAAGWGVEAFF. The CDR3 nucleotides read TGCGCCAGCAGCTTGGCAGCTGGGTGGGGGGTTGAAGCTTTCTTT.

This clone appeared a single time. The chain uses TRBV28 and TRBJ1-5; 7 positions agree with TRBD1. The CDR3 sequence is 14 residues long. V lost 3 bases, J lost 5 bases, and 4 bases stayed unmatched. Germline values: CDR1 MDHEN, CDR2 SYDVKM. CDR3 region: CASSFRDRHQPQHF. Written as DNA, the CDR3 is TGTGCCAGCAGTTTCCGGGACAGACATCAGCCCCAGCATTTT.

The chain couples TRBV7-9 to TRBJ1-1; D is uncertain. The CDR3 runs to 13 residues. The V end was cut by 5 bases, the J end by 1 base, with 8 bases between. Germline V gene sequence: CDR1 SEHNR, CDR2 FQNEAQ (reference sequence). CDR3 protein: CASSKGPNTEAFF. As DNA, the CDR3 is TGTGCCAGCAGCAAAGGCCCGAACACTGAAGCTTTCTTT.

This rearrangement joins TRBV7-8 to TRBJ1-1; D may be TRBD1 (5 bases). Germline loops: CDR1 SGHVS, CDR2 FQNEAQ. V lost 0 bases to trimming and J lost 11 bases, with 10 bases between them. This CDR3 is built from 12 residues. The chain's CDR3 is CASSLAQEGAFF. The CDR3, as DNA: TGTGCCAGCAGCTTAGCGCAAGAGGGGGCTTTCTTT.

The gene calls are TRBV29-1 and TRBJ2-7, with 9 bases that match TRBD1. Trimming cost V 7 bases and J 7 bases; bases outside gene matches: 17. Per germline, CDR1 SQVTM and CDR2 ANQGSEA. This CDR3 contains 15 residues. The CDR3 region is CSALPGQGSLGEQYF. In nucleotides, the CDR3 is TGCAGCGCGCTCCCGGGACAGGGATCCCTAGGAGAGCAGTACTTC.

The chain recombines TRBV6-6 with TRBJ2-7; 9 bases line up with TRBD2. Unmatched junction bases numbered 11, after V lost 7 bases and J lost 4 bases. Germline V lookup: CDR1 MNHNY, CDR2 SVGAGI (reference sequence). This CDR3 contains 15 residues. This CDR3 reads CASTSGKTIVYEQYF. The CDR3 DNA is TGTGCCAGCACTAGCGGGAAAACTATCGTGTACGAGCAGTACTTC.

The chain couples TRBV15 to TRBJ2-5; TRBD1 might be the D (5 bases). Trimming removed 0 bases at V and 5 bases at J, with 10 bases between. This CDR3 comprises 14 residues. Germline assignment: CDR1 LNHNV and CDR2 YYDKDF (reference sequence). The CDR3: CATSRDRRVETQYF. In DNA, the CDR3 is TGTGCCACCAGCAGAGATCGCAGGGTTGAGACCCAGTACTTC.

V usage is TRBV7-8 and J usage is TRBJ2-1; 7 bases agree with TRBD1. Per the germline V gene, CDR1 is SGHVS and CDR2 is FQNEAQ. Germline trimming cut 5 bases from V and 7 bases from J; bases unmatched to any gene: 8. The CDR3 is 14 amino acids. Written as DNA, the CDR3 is TGTGCCAGCAGCAAGTCAACAGGGGAGAATGAGCAGTTCTTC. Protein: CASSKSTGENEQFF.

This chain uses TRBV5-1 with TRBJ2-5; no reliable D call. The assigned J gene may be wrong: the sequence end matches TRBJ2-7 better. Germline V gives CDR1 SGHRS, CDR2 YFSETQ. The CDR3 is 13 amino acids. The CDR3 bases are TGCGCCAGCAGCCAGAGGACGGGCTACGAGCAGTACTTC. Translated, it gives CASSQRTGYEQYF.

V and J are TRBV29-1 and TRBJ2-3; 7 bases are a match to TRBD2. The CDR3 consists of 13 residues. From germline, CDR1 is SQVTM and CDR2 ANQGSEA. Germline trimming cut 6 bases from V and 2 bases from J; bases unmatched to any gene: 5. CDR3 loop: CSVSRDYTDTQYF. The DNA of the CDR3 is TGCAGCGTCTCTCGGGACTACACAGATACGCAGTATTTT.

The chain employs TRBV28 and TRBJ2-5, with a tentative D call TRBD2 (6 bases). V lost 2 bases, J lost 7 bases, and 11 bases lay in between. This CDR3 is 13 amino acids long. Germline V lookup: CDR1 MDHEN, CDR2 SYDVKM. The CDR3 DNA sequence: TGTGCCAGCAGTTTACCCAGGGACTGGACCCAGTACTTC. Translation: CASSLPRDWTQYF.

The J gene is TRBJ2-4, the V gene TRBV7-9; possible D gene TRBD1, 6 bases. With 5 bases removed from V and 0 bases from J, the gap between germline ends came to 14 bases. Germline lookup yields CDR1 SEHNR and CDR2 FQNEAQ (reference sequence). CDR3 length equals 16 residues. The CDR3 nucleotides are TGTGCCAGCAGCCCCGGGACATTACTAGCCAAAAACATTCAGTACTTC. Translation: CASSPGTLLAKNIQYF.

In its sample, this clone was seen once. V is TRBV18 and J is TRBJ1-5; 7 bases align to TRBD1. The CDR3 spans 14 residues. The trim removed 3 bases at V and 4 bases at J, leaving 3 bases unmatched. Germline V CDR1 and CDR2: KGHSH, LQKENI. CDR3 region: CASSPTGLNQPQHF. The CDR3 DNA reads TGTGCCAGCTCACCGACAGGGTTAAATCAGCCCCAGCATTTT.

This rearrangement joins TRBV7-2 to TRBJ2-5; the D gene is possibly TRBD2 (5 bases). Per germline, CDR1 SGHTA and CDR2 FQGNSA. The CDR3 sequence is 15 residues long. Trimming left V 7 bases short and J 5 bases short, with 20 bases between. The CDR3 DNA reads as TGTGCCAGCACCCAAGTAGCGCAAGACGGGGAGACCCAGTACTTC. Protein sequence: CASTQVAQDGETQYF.

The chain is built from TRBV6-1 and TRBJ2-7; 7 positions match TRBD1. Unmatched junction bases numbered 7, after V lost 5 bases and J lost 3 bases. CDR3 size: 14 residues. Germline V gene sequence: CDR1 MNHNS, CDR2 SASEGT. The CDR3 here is CASSPDRRYYEQYF. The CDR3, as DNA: TGTGCCAGCAGTCCGGACAGGAGGTACTACGAGCAGTACTTC.

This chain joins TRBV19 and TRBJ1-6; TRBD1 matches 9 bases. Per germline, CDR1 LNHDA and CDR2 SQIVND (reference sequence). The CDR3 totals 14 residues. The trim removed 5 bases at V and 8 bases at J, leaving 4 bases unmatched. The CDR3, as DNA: TGTGCCAGTAGTCCTGACAGGGGGGATTCACCCCTCCACTTT. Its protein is CASSPDRGDSPLHF.